Below, 31 T cell receptor beta chains from the same sample are listed, as sequenced in a study of cytomegalovirus exposure and HLA in healthy donors. This PCR relied on a set of 60 Vbeta primers and 13 Jbeta primers. The protocol was immunoSEQ multiplex PCR, while the TCRdb copy is restricted to in-frame clones and leaves out a portion. The table shows around 170,000 clones, with approximately 80% occurring only once. What was sequenced was PBMCs. The receptors were sampled from a woman between 50 and 59 years old in good health and CMV-seropositive.

The V and J genes are TRBV9 and TRBJ1-2; TRBD1 aligns across 7 bases. Trimming at V came to 0 bases and at J to 8 bases, leaving 16 bases not matched to a gene. Germline CDR1 SGDLS, CDR2 YYNGEE. The CDR3 has 17 amino acids. The CDR3 DNA reads as TGTGCCAGCAGCGTAGGACCAGGGGTGAGACAGGGATGGGGCTACACCTTC. Translated: CASSVGPGVRQGWGYTF. The full variable domain, in which reference TRBV9 and TRBJ1-2 provide the parts outside the CDR3, is DSGVTQTPKHLITATGQRVTLRCSPRSGDLSVYWYQQSLDQGLQFLIQYYNGEERAKGNILERFSAQQFPDLHSELNLSSLELGDSALYFCASSVGPGVRQGWGYTFGSGTRLTVV.

The chain is built from TRBV4-3 and TRBJ2-1; 7 bases align to TRBD1. The CDR3 has 12 amino acids. Per the germline V gene, CDR1 is LGHNA and CDR2 is YSLEER. Trimming at V came to 0 bases and at J to 12 bases, leaving 2 bases not matched to a gene. The DNA of the CDR3 is TGCGCCAGCAGCCAAGAACAGGGGCCGCAGTTCTTC. This codes for CASSQEQGPQFF.

Only a few counts were recorded for this clone. The V and J genes are TRBV7-2 and TRBJ1-2, with TRBD1 matching over 8 bases. The CDR3 sequence is 15 residues long. From germline, CDR1 is SGHTA and CDR2 FQGNSA. J lost 5 bases, V lost 4 bases, and 9 bases had no gene match. CDR3 coding DNA: TGTGCCAGCAGCTCCAGGACAGGGTCAGAGTATGGCTACACCTTC. Amino acids: CASSSRTGSEYGYTF.

This clone turned up a few times. The chain employs TRBV9 and TRBJ1-3; D may be TRBD1 (6 bases). V lost 4 bases to trimming and J lost 0 bases, with 11 bases between them. The CDR3 is 15 residues long. Germline V gene sequence: CDR1 SGDLS, CDR2 YYNGEE. The DNA for the CDR3 is TGTGCCAGCAGCAGCGACAGGACCTCTGGAAACACCATATATTTT. It specifies CASSSDRTSGNTIYF.

This sequence joins TRBV7-2 and TRBJ2-5, with D possibly matching TRBD2 (5 bases). The CDR3 covers 13 residues. The germline gives CDR1 SGHTA, CDR2 FQGNSA. The V end lost 2 bases, the J end lost 5 bases, and 9 bases lay between the germline ends. The CDR3 sequence: CASSLLARETQYF. The CDR3 DNA reads as TGTGCCAGCAGCTTATTAGCGCGGGAGACCCAGTACTTC.

The chain couples TRBV18 to TRBJ1-1, with TRBD1 matching 7 bases. There are 15 residues in the CDR3. V was pared by 3 bases and J by 3 bases, with 7 bases of the junction left unmatched. Per the germline V gene, CDR1 is KGHSH and CDR2 is LQKENI. The CDR3 coding sequence is TGTGCCAGCTCACCTTCACAGGGGTTCGACACTGAAGCTTTCTTT. Encoded protein: CASSPSQGFDTEAFF.

This clone was seen a handful of times. The chain is built from TRBV5-1 and TRBJ2-2; D possibly corresponds to TRBD1 (5 bases). Germline values: CDR1 SGHRS, CDR2 YFSETQ. The CDR3 runs 14 residues. Trimming removed 7 bases from V and 1 base from J, with 11 bases in between. In DNA, the CDR3 is TGCGCCAGCGAGAAAGGACAGAACACCGGGGAGCTGTTTTTT. Translating gives CASEKGQNTGELFF.

The chain couples TRBV25-1 to TRBJ1-6; maybe TRBD1 (5 bases). The germline CDR1 and CDR2 sequences are MGHDK and SYGVNS. This CDR3 has 13 residues. V was pared by 7 bases and J by 10 bases, with 14 bases between. The CDR3 spells CASTLGRGSPLHF. CDR3 in DNA: TGTGCCAGCACCTTAGGACGGGGGTCACCCCTCCACTTT. The whole variable domain, filled in from reference TRBV25-1 and TRBJ1-6, reads EADIYQTPRYLVIGTGKKITLECSQTMGHDKMYWYQQDPGMELHLIHYSYGVNSTEKGDLSSESTVSRIRTEHFPLTLESARPSHTSQYLCASTLGRGSPLHFGNGTRLTVT.

The chain joins TRBV2 to TRBJ2-1; 8 bases agree with TRBD1. Germline V gives CDR1 SNHLY, CDR2 FYNNEI. The CDR3 totals 13 residues. The junction had 5 bases not matched to a gene; V was cut back by 5 bases and J by 8 bases. The CDR3: CASSYRQGHEQFF. CDR3 DNA sequence: TGTGCCAGCAGTTACCGACAGGGGCATGAGCAGTTCTTC.

The gene calls are TRBV5-1 and TRBJ2-3; 8 bases are shared with TRBD1. Germline V gene lookup returns CDR1 SGHRS and CDR2 YFSETQ. The trim removed 4 bases at V and 6 bases at J, leaving 7 bases unmatched. This CDR3 region has 14 residues. In nucleotides, the CDR3 is TGCGCCAGCAGCGACCCTCGACAGGGGGATACGCAGTATTTT. It encodes CASSDPRQGDTQYF.

V gene TRBV5-4 combines with J gene TRBJ1-3, with a tentative D call TRBD1 (6 bases). The V end lost 2 bases, the J end lost 2 bases, and 11 bases lay between the germline ends. The CDR3 consists of 15 residues. The germline V gene has CDR1 SGHNT and CDR2 YYREEE (reference sequence). CDR3 in DNA: TGTGCCAGCAGCTTTCTCGGGGGGCCTGGAAACACCATATATTTT. This translates into CASSFLGGPGNTIYF.

The chain combines TRBV10-3 with TRBJ1-1; TRBD1 agrees at 9 bases. The CDR3 length is 15 residues. The ends lost 3 bases at V and 0 bases at J; junction bases unmatched: 2. The germline gives CDR1 ENHRY, CDR2 SYGVKD. The CDR3 DNA sequence: TGTGCCATCAGTGACCGACAGGGGGTGAACACTGAAGCTTTCTTT. Translating gives CAISDRQGVNTEAFF.

V gene TRBV2 combines with J gene TRBJ2-7; tentative D call: TRBD2 (6 bases). This CDR3 is built from 18 residues. Per the germline V gene, CDR1 is SNHLY and CDR2 is FYNNEI. The ends were cut back, 0 bases at V and 1 base at J, with 19 bases in the middle. CDR3 region: CASSEALGGSSRSYEQYF. Here the CDR3 DNA reads TGTGCCAGCAGTGAAGCGCTTGGGGGGTCCTCGAGGTCCTACGAGCAGTACTTC. Full variable domain (remainder filled in from reference TRBV2 and TRBJ2-7): EPEVTQTPSHQVTQMGQEVILRCVPISNHLYFYWYRQILGQKVEFLVSFYNNEISEKSEIFDDQFSVERPDGSNFTLKIRSTKLEDSAMYFCASSEALGGSSRSYEQYFGPGTRLTVT.

The V call is TRBV9, the J call TRBJ1-6; 9 positions agree with TRBD1. V gave up 4 bases and J gave up 8 bases; unmatched junction bases: 10. The germline gives CDR1 SGDLS, CDR2 YYNGEE. CDR3 length: 16 residues. CDR3 nucleotides: TGTGCCAGCAGCCACCCCACGACAGGGGGTGATTCACCCCTCCACTTT. Translation gives CASSHPTTGGDSPLHF.

Worth noting for this clone: A read error is likely, as this CDR3 ends without the conserved phenylalanine or tryptophan. The chain couples TRBV4-1 to TRBJ1-5; TRBD1 is a possible D gene (6 bases). CDR3 size: 15 residues. Germline V gives CDR1 MGHRA, CDR2 YSYEKL. V lost 2 bases and J 9 bases, leaving 17 bases between the germline ends. The DNA of the CDR3 is TGCGCCAGCAGCCAACCCGGGACACGAGTTCGGCCCCAGCATCTT. Its translation is CASSQPGTRVRPQHL.

A note on this clone: A read error may produce the germline difference seen at one junction end. This chain uses TRBV5-4 with TRBJ2-5, with TRBD1 matching 7 bases. Per germline, CDR1 SGHNT and CDR2 YYREEE (reference sequence). This CDR3 has 14 residues. Here the CDR3 reads CASSLAGTAEAQYF. For the CDR3, the DNA is TGTGCCAGCAGCTTGGCGGGGACAGCAGAGGCCCAGTACTTC.

The rearrangement links TRBV7-9 to TRBJ2-7; 7 bases fit TRBD2. Germline V CDR1 and CDR2: SEHNR, FQNEAQ (reference sequence). Unmatched junction bases numbered 8, after V lost 3 bases and J lost 0 bases. This CDR3 spans 16 amino acids. The CDR3 loop is CASSFFQRGPSYEQYF. DNA of the CDR3: TGTGCCAGCAGCTTTTTCCAGCGGGGCCCCTCCTACGAGCAGTACTTC. The whole variable domain, remainder taken from reference TRBV7-9 and TRBJ2-7, is DTGVSQNPRHKITKRGQNVTFRCDPISEHNRLYWYRQTLGQGPEFLTYFQNEAQLEKSRLLSDRFSAERPKGSFSTLEIQRTEQGDSAMYLCASSFFQRGPSYEQYFGPGTRLTVT.

The genes are TRBV19 and TRBJ1-2, with TRBD1 identical over 8 bases. This CDR3 comprises 14 residues. The trim removed 4 bases at V and 5 bases at J, leaving 6 bases unmatched. Germline values: CDR1 LNHDA, CDR2 SQIVND (reference sequence). CDR3 nucleotide sequence: TGTGCCAGTAGTACAGGACAGGGACGTTATGGCTACACCTTC. This sequence encodes CASSTGQGRYGYTF.

The rearrangement joins TRBV18 to TRBJ1-4; D might be TRBD1 (5 bases). This CDR3 contains 16 residues. CDR1 and CDR2 from the germline V gene are KGHSH and LQKENI. Trimming took 5 bases from V and 2 from J, leaving 15 bases between them. The CDR3 protein is CASSFAGPGTNEKLFF. The CDR3 region has the DNA TGTGCCAGCTCATTCGCGGGGCCGGGCACTAATGAAAAACTGTTTTTT.

The rearrangement joins TRBV27 to TRBJ2-7; 8 nucleotides align to TRBD1. After removal of 6 bases from V and 2 bases from J, the junction contained 6 bases not matched to a gene. This CDR3 has 14 residues. Germline V gene lookup returns CDR1 MNHEY and CDR2 SMNVEV (reference sequence). CDR3 sequence reads: CASSFDRGPYEQYF. Written as DNA, the CDR3 is TGTGCCAGCAGCTTCGACAGGGGCCCCTACGAGCAGTACTTC.

This clone was seen a few times. The gene calls are TRBV6-1 and TRBJ2-3, with 9 bases lining up with TRBD1. Unmatched junction bases numbered 10, after V lost 4 bases and J lost 5 bases. CDR3 length: 16 amino acids. Germline lookup yields CDR1 MNHNS and CDR2 SASEGT. CDR3 in amino acids: CASSVSTGGGGDTQYF. The CDR3 coding sequence is TGTGCCAGCAGTGTTAGTACAGGGGGCGGCGGAGATACGCAGTATTTT.

This clone appeared a few times. The rearrangement uses TRBV18 and TRBJ2-1; tentatively, D is TRBD2 (5 bases). Germline CDR1 KGHSH, CDR2 LQKENI. The CDR3 runs 16 residues. With 3 bases removed from V and 5 bases from J, the gap between germline ends came to 17 bases. CDR3 residues: CASSPLGVGPDNEQFF. In nucleotides, the CDR3 is TGTGCCAGCTCACCCCTGGGAGTAGGTCCCGACAATGAGCAGTTCTTC.

The table lists this clone with a count of one. The chain couples TRBV5-1 to TRBJ2-5; D unresolved. Trimming left V 0 bases short and J 5 bases short, with 11 bases between. CDR3 length: 14 residues. In germline, CDR1 is SGHRS, CDR2 YFSETQ. The CDR3 nucleotides are TGCGCCAGCAGCTTGGGAGGTCTCAAGGAGACCCAGTACTTC. Translation gives CASSLGGLKETQYF. Supplemented by reference TRBV5-1 and TRBJ2-5, the full variable domain reads KAGVTQTPRYLIKTRGQQVTLSCSPISGHRSVSWYQQTPGQGLQFLFEYFSETQRNKGNFPGRFSGRQFSNSRSEMNVSTLELGDSALYLCASSLGGLKETQYFGPGTRLLVL.

The CDR3 region is CAWSVSGGGLSTDTQYF. DNA of the CDR3: TGTGCCTGGAGTGTTAGTGGGGGGGGCTTGAGCACAGATACGCAGTATTTT. This chain connects TRBV30 to TRBJ2-3; the D gene is possibly TRBD2 (7 bases). The CDR3 spans 17 residues. Germline loops: CDR1 GTSNPN, CDR2 SVGIG (reference sequence). V lost 0 bases to trimming and J lost 0 bases, with 16 bases between them.

This chain links TRBV7-2 with TRBJ1-5, with a weak D call TRBD1 (5 bases). Germline CDR1 is SGHTA and CDR2 is FQGNSA. This CDR3 has 13 residues. V was trimmed by 5 bases and J by 4 bases, leaving 9 bases between them. CDR3 nucleotide sequence: TGTGCCAGCAGCCGGGGGGGAAATCAGCCCCAGCATTTT. It translates to CASSRGGNQPQHF.

The V and J genes are TRBV6-5 and TRBJ1-5, with 7 bases identical to TRBD1. V shed 4 bases, J shed 4 bases, and the junction held 4 bases outside the gene matches. The CDR3 is made up of 14 amino acids. Germline CDR1 MNHEY, CDR2 SVGAGI. The CDR3 protein is CASSSTGRNQPQHF. The CDR3 DNA follows: TGTGCCAGCAGTTCGACAGGGCGTAATCAGCCCCAGCATTTT.

The chain employs TRBV9 and TRBJ2-2; 10 nucleotides align to TRBD1. The CDR3 sequence is 16 residues long. V lost 3 bases, J lost 1 base, and 3 bases stayed unmatched. Per the germline V gene, CDR1 is SGDLS and CDR2 is YYNGEE. DNA for the CDR3: TGTGCCAGCAGCGCGACAGGGGGCAGGAACACCGGGGAGCTGTTTTTT. This translates into CASSATGGRNTGELFF.

J is TRBJ1-2 and V is TRBV7-2; a possible D gene is TRBD1 (5 bases). Germline assignment: CDR1 SGHTA and CDR2 FQGNSA. CDR3 length: 15 amino acids. V shed 1 base and J shed 5 bases, with 14 bases lying between them. The CDR3 sequence: CASSLEGIGGYGYTF. The CDR3 DNA reads TGTGCCAGCAGCTTAGAAGGAATCGGGGGGTATGGCTACACCTTC.

The J gene is TRBJ1-1, the V gene TRBV7-2; D gene unclear. Trimming pared 3 bases from V and 1 base from J, leaving 9 bases between. Per the germline V gene, CDR1 is SGHTA and CDR2 is FQGNSA. This CDR3 is 14 amino acids long. DNA for the CDR3: TGTGCCAGCAGCTTCGGGTCCGCGAACACTGAAGCTTTCTTT. It specifies CASSFGSANTEAFF.

The genes are TRBV10-2 and TRBJ1-5, with 11 bases matching TRBD1. The length of the CDR3 is 16 residues. With V trimmed by 3 bases and J by 5 bases, 6 bases remained unmatched. Germline V gives CDR1 WSHSY, CDR2 SAAADI. CDR3 bases: TGCGCCAGCAGTGATATGGGACAGGGGGAGGATCAGCCCCAGCATTTT. Amino acid sequence: CASSDMGQGEDQPQHF.

The CDR3 loop reads CASSRTGTNTEAFF. CDR3 nucleotide sequence: TGTGCCAGCAGTAGGACAGGCACGAACACTGAAGCTTTCTTT. The rearrangement links TRBV6-1 to TRBJ1-1; 7 nucleotides match TRBD1. Trimming cost V 5 bases and J 1 base; bases outside gene matches: 4. The CDR3 has 14 residues. The germline CDR1 and CDR2 sequences are MNHNS and SASEGT.